The clone carrying this TCR beta chain has just a few counts. It was 5'RACE with constant-segment primers that produced the TCR alpha and TCR beta cDNA libraries, which carried sample barcodes and UMIs. TCRdb reprocessed the 5' RACE reads via MiXCR and lists one record per CDR3 protein. The table lists 150,000 to 200,000 distinct CDR3 sequences, 11% of them singletons. Per germline, CDR1 SNHLY and CDR2 FYNNEI. V lost 8 bases, J lost 0 bases, and 10 bases lay in between. The CDR3 runs to 13 residues. These data originate in a study of T-cell memory formation after mild COVID-19. In the study overall: Among the donors, TCR clusters were largely specific to each donor.

The TCR comes from a man aged 18 to 35 who had mild COVID-19 (a few samples of this study predate the infection). Cell type and time point are not known. The chain links TRBV2 to TRBJ2-5; D not certain. The sample comprised PBMCs or a T cell subset sorted from them (not recorded which). For the CDR3, the DNA is TGTGCCAGCCTACGGAGCTACCAAGAGACCCAGTACTTC. Translation gives CASLRSYQETQYF.